The clone carrying this T cell receptor beta chain was observed many times. Its target is unknown. The source of the sample is a study of Graves' ophthalmopathy and Graves' hyperthyroidism. Study-wide results and limits: Its predictions of ophthalmopathy progression gave the model roughly 71% sensitivity and 72.22% specificity. Blood repertoires reportedly contained most expanded thyroid clonotypes above 0.001 frequency.

From fresh peripheral blood, about 10 ml in volume, the PBMCs were obtained. Scientists amplified the TCR beta CDR3 regions from RNA transcripts. An initial RT-PCR round employing HTBI primers preceded a second-round multiplex PCR. TCRdb itself ran the multiplex PCR reads through MiXCR, one entry per CDR3 protein. The sample includes almost 750,000 distinct CDR3 sequences, 40% seen only once; the top ten take 44%. The germline V gene encodes CDR1 SGHVT and CDR2 SQSDAQ. J lost 5 bases, V lost 5 bases, and 13 bases had no gene match. The CDR3 runs 17 residues. The specimen was peripheral blood. This rearrangement joins TRBV7-4 to TRBJ2-7, with 12 bases aligning to TRBD1. The receptor comes from an adult man with Graves' ophthalmopathy. The CDR3 loop reads CASSRIGSGTGGHEQYF. The CDR3 DNA reads TGTGCCAGCAGCCGAATCGGCTCCGGGACAGGGGGCCACGAGCAGTACTTC. Full variable domain (outside the CDR3, taken from reference TRBV7-4 and TRBJ2-7): GAGVSQSPRYKVAKRGRDVALRCDSISGHVTLYWYRQTLGQGSEVLTYSQSDAQRDKSGRPSGRFSAERPERSVSTLKIQRTEQGDSAVYLCASSRIGSGTGGHEQYFGPGTRLTVT.